This TCR beta chain originates from a study of blood T cell repertoires in COVID-19. Study overall: Donors in the United States, Italy and Spain gave samples during acute or convalescent COVID-19. PBMCs, B-cell-depleted T cells, or T cells provided the cDNA or gDNA that made up the material.

Losses at the gene ends were 2 bases for V and 1 base for J; bases not matched to a gene: 2. From germline, CDR1 is LNHDA and CDR2 SQIVND (reference sequence). The CDR3 sequence is 16 residues long. The repertoire was sequenced with immunoSEQ multiplex PCR; TCRdb's copy has only in-frame clones and lacks some. Of 250,000 or so clones in the sample, about 86% were seen once. Input material: peripheral blood. This chain connects TRBV19 to TRBJ2-2; 9 bases map to TRBD1. The receptor was derived from an older man with acute or convalescent COVID-19. CDR3 region: CASSITGGKNTGELFF. The CDR3 DNA sequence: TGTGCCAGTAGTATAACAGGGGGCAAGAACACCGGGGAGCTGTTTTTT.